A selection of T cell receptor beta chains follows, all from one sample in a study of T-cell memory formation after mild COVID-19. Each CDR3 protein gets one entry after TCRdb re-called the 5' RACE reads with MiXCR. This sample has 500,000 to 550,000 distinct CDR3 sequences, with 20% found just once. The sequenced material came from PBMCs or a T cell subset sorted from them (not recorded which). The receptors come from an adult woman who had mild COVID-19 (a few samples of this study predate the infection). Cell type and time point are not known. The CDR3 runs from the conserved cysteine through the conserved F or W. The D gene is left open where the match is weak. Clone size is stated in some rows and not others, as once, few, many or a class when expanded.

TRBJ1-4	few	TRBD1	TRBV12-3/TRBV12-4	CASSPGQVSPLGKLFF	TGTGCCAGCAGTCCTGGACAGGTTTCTCCCTTGGGAAAACTGTTTTTT
TRBJ1-4	few	TRBD1	TRBV3-1	CASSQRGQGLTNEKLFF	TGTGCCAGCAGCCAAAGGGGACAGGGGTTAACTAATGAAAAACTGTTTTTT
TRBJ1-2	few	.	TRBV5-1	CASRQEVTGRGYTF	TGCGCCAGCAGGCAGGAGGTCACAGGGAGGGGCTACACCTTC
TRBJ1-5	many	.	TRBV12-3/TRBV12-4	CASSFNSPNQPQHF	TGTGCCAGCAGTTTTAACAGCCCCAATCAGCCCCAGCATTTT
TRBJ1-1	few	TRBD1	TRBV4-1	CASSHTGTGGTEAFF	TGCGCCAGCAGCCATACCGGGACAGGGGGCACTGAAGCTTTCTTT
TRBJ2-3	few	TRBD1	TRBV5-1	CASSLTQGRTGGYTQYF	TGCGCCAGCAGCTTGACTCAGGGGAGGACAGGGGGCTATACGCAGTATTTT
TRBJ2-7	few	TRBD2	TRBV6-5	CASSYEAGGTDEQYF	TGTGCCAGCAGTTACGAAGCGGGAGGGACGGACGAGCAGTACTTC
TRBJ2-5	few	TRBD2	TRBV12-3/TRBV12-4	CASSHRDYQETQYF	TGTGCCAGCAGTCACCGGGACTATCAAGAGACCCAGTACTTC
TRBJ1-2	.	.	TRBV6-5	CASRAGARSSYTF	TGTGCCAGCAGAGCCGGGGCCAGGTCTAGCTACACCTTC
TRBJ2-5	.	TRBD2	TRBV13	CASSSDDLRAGAHGKTQYF	TGTGCCAGCAGCTCCGATGATTTGAGGGCGGGAGCCCACGGGAAGACCCAGTACTTC
TRBJ1-2	.	.	TRBV6-2/TRBV6-3	CASSYGPRDGVYGYTF	TGTGCCAGCAGTTATGGACCCCGGGATGGTGTCTATGGCTACACCTTC
TRBJ2-5	few	.	TRBV3-1	CASTRRTTGRQETQYF	TGTGCCAGCACGAGACGAACAACAGGGCGCCAAGAGACCCAGTACTTC
TRBJ2-7	.	.	TRBV19	CASRDMESYEQYF	TGTGCCAGTAGGGACATGGAATCCTACGAGCAGTACTTC
TRBJ2-1	.	.	TRBV23-1	CASSRPGAPPDEQFF	TGCGCCAGCAGTCGACCGGGAGCCCCCCCGGATGAGCAGTTCTTC
TRBJ2-1	few	.	TRBV4-3	CASSQEAGNEQFF	TGCGCCAGCAGCCAAGAGGCCGGGAATGAGCAGTTCTTC
TRBJ2-1	.	TRBD2	TRBV20-1	CSAPTLAGLGNEQFF	TGCAGTGCCCCCACTCTAGCGGGATTGGGCAATGAGCAGTTCTTC
TRBJ1-1	few	TRBD1	TRBV15	CATSILFQGANTEAFF	TGTGCCACCAGCATTTTATTCCAGGGGGCGAACACTGAAGCTTTCTTT
TRBJ2-4	few	TRBD2	TRBV7-9	CASSLVRLAGTKNIQYF	TGTGCCAGCAGCTTAGTGCGGCTAGCGGGGACCAAAAACATTCAGTACTTC
TRBJ2-3	.	.	TRBV6-1	CASSPQAGQVTDTQYF	TGTGCCAGCAGTCCACAAGCCGGACAAGTCACAGATACGCAGTATTTT
TRBJ2-7	.	.	TRBV11-3	CASSPPPHSYEQYF	TGTGCCAGCAGCCCCCCCCCGCACTCCTACGAGCAGTACTTC
TRBJ2-1	.	TRBD1	TRBV11-2	CASSPLGQGAVSEQFF	TGTGCCAGCAGCCCTCTGGGACAGGGGGCAGTTAGTGAGCAGTTCTTC
TRBJ1-1	.	.	TRBV4-2	CASSQDPGAMNTEAFF	TGTGCCAGCAGCCAAGATCCCGGGGCCATGAACACTGAAGCTTTCTTT
TRBJ2-4	.	.	TRBV5-1	CASSLVSGGAKNIQYF	TGCGCCAGCAGCTTGGTCTCAGGGGGGGCCAAAAACATTCAGTACTTC
TRBJ2-7	many	.	TRBV7-3	CASSFGQGGSYEQYF	TGTGCCAGCAGCTTCGGACAGGGAGGGTCCTACGAGCAGTACTTC
TRBJ2-7	.	TRBD2	TRBV20-1	CSAASGLAGKTGSYEQYF	TGCAGTGCTGCCTCTGGACTAGCGGGAAAGACCGGCTCCTACGAGCAGTACTTC